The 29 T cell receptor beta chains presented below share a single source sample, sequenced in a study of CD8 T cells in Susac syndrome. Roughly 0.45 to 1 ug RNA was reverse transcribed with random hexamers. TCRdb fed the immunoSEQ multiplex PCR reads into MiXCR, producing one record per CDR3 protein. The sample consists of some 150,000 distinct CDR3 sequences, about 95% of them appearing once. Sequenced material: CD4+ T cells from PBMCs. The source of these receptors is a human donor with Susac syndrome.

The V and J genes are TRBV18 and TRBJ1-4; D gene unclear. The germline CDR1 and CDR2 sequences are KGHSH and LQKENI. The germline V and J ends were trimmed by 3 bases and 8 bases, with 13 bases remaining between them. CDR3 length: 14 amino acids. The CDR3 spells CASSPLTGGEKLFF. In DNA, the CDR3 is TGTGCCAGCTCACCCCTGACGGGCGGCGAAAAACTGTTTTTT.

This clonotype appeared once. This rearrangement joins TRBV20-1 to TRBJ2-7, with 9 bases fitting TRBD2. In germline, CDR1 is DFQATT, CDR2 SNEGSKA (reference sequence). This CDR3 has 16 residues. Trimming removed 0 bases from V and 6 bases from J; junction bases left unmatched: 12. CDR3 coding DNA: TGCAGTGCTAGAGATTTCCGGGCTAGCGGGGTTGGCGAGCAGTACTTC. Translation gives CSARDFRASGVGEQYF.

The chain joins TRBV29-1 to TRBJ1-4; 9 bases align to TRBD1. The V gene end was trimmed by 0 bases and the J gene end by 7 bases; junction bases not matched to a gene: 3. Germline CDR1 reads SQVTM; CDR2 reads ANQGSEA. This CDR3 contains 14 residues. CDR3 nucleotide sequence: TGCAGCGTTGAAGATCCGGACAGGGGTGAAAAACTGTTTTTT. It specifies CSVEDPDRGEKLFF.

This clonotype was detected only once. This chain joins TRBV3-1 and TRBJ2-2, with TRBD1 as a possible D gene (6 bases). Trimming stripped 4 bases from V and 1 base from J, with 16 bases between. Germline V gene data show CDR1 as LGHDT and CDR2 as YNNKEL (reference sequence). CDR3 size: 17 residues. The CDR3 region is CASSRSSGTQNTGELFF. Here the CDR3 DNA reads TGTGCCAGCAGCCGTTCCTCCGGGACACAGAACACCGGGGAGCTGTTTTTT.

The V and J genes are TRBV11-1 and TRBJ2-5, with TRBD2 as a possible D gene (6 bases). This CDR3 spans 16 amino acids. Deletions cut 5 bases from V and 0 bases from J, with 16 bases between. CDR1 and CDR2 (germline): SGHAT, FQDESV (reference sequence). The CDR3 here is CASSPLGGRYQETQYF. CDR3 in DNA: TGTGCCAGCAGCCCCCTGGGGGGACGGTACCAAGAGACCCAGTACTTC.

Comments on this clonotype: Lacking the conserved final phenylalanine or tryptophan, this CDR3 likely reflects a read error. CDR3 in DNA: TGCGCCAGCAGCCAAGGGACAGGGAGCGATGGCTACACCCTC. It specifies CASSQGTGSDGYTL. The chain couples TRBV4-3 to TRBJ1-2, with TRBD1 matching 8 bases. Germline CDR1 reads LGHNA; CDR2 reads YSLEER. With V trimmed by 1 base and J by 6 bases, 4 bases remained unmatched. This CDR3 has 14 amino acids.

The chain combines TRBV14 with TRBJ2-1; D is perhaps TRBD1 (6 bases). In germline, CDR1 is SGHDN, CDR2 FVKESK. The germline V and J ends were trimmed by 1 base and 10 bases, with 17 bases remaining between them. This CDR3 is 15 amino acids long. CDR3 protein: CASSQVGTGQREQFF. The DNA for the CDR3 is TGTGCCAGCAGCCAAGTCGGTACAGGGCAACGGGAGCAGTTCTTC.

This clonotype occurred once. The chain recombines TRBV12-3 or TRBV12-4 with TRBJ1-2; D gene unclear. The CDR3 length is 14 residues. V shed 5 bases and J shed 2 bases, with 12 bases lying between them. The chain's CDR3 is CASSTGPGNYGYTF. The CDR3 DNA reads TGTGCCAGCAGTACCGGACCGGGAAACTATGGCTACACCTTC.

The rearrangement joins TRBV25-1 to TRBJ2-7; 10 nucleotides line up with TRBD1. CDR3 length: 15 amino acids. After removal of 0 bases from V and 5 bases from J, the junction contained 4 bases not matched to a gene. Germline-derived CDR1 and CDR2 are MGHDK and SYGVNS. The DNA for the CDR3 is TGTGCCAGCAGTGAATACGGGACAGGGGCCCACGAGCAGTACTTC. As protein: CASSEYGTGAHEQYF.

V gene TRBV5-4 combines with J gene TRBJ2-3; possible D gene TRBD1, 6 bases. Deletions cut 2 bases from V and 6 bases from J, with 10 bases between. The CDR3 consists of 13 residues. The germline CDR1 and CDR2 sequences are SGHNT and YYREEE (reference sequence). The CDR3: CASSFRQVDTQYF. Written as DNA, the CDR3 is TGTGCCAGCAGCTTCCGACAGGTGGATACGCAGTATTTT.

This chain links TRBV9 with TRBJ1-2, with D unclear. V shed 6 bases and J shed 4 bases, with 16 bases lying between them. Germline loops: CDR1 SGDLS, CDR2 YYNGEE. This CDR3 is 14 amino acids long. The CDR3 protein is CASTSSGHGYGYTF. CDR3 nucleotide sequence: TGTGCCAGCACCTCTTCGGGCCACGGCTATGGCTACACCTTC.

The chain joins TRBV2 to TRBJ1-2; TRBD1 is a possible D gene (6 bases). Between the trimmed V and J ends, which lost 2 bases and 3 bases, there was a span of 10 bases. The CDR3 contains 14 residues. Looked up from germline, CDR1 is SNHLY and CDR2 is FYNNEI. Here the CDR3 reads CASSELQGDYGYTF. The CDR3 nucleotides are TGTGCCAGCAGTGAATTACAGGGAGACTATGGCTACACCTTC.

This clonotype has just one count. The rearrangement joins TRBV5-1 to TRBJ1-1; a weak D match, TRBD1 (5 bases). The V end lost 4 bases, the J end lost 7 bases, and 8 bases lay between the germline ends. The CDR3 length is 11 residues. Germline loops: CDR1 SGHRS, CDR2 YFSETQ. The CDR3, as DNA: TGCGCCAGCAGCGTGAGGGGTGAAGCTTTCTTT. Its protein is CASSVRGEAFF.

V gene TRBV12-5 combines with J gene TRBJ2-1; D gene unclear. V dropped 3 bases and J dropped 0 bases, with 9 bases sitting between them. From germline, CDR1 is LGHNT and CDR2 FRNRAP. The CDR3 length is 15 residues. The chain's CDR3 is CASGFDLSSYNEQFF. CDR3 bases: TGTGCTAGTGGTTTCGACCTTAGCTCCTACAATGAGCAGTTCTTC.

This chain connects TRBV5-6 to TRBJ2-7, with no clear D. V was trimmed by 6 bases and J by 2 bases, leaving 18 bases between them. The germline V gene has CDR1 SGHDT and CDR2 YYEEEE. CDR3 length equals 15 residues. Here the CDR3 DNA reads TGTGCCAGCACCGCTGGTCCGAAACCCGCCTACGAGCAGTACTTC. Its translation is CASTAGPKPAYEQYF.

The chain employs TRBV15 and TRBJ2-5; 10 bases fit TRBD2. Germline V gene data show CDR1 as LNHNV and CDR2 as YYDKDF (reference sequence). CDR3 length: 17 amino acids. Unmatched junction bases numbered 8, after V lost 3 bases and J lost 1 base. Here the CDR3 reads CATSSGTSGASQETQYF. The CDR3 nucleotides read TGTGCCACCAGCAGTGGAACTAGCGGGGCTTCCCAAGAGACCCAGTACTTC.

CDR3: CASSLADLILNTEAFF. As DNA, the CDR3 is TGTGCCAGCAGTTTAGCGGACCTCATATTGAACACTGAAGCTTTCTTT. The V gene is TRBV12-3 or TRBV12-4, the J gene TRBJ1-1; no definite D call. V was pared by 0 bases and J by 0 bases, with 11 bases between. This CDR3 has 16 amino acids.

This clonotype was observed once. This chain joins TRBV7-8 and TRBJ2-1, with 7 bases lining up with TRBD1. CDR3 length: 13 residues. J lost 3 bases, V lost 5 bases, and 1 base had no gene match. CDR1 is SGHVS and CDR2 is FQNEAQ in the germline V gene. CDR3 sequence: CASSGTDYNEQFF. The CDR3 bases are TGTGCCAGCAGCGGGACAGACTACAATGAGCAGTTCTTC.

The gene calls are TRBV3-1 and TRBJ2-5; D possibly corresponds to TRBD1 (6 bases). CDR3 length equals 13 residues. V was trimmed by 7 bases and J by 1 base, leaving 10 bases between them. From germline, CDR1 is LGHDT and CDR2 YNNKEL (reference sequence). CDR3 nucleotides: TGTGCCAGCAAATGGACAGCCCAAGAGACCCAGTACTTC. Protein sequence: CASKWTAQETQYF.

The CDR3 sequence is CASSQGRNGASPLHF. The CDR3 bases are TGTGCCAGCAGCCAGGGACGGAACGGAGCTTCACCCCTCCACTTT. The chain recombines TRBV3-1 with TRBJ1-6, with TRBD1 as a possible D gene (5 bases). The CDR3 length is 15 residues. The germline gives CDR1 LGHDT, CDR2 YNNKEL (reference sequence). V lost 3 bases and J 9 bases, leaving 15 bases between the germline ends.

CDR3 coding DNA: TGTGCCAGCAGCGTGGCAGGGGCTAACTATGGCTACACCTTC. It codes for CASSVAGANYGYTF. The chain links TRBV9 to TRBJ1-2; D might be TRBD1 (6 bases). Germline V gene sequence: CDR1 SGDLS, CDR2 YYNGEE. Deletions cut 2 bases from V and 0 bases from J, with 8 bases between. This CDR3 region has 14 residues.

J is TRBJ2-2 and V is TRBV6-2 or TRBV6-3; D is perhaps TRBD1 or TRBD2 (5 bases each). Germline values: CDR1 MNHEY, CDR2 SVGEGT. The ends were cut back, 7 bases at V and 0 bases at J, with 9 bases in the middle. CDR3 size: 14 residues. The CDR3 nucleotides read TGTGCCAGCACCGGGACGGCGAACACCGGGGAGCTGTTTTTT. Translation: CASTGTANTGELFF.

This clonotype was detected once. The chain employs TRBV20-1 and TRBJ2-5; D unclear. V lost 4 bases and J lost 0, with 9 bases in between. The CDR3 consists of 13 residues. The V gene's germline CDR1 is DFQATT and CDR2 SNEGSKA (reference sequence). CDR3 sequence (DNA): TGCAGTGCTACAGACTGGGACCAAGAGACCCAGTACTTC. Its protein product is CSATDWDQETQYF.

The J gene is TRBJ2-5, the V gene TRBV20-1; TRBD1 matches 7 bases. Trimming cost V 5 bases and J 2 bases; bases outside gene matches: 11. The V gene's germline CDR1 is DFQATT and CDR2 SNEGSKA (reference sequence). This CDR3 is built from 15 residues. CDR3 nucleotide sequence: TGCAGTGCTCGCCTCTCCCCGGGACAGCAAGAGACCCAGTACTTC. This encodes CSARLSPGQQETQYF.

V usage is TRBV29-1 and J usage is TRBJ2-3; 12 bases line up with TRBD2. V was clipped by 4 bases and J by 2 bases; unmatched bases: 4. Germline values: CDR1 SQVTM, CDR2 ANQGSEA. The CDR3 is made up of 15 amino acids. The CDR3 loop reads CSVVLAGGNTDTQYF. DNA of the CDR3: TGCAGCGTTGTACTAGCGGGGGGTAACACAGATACGCAGTATTTT.

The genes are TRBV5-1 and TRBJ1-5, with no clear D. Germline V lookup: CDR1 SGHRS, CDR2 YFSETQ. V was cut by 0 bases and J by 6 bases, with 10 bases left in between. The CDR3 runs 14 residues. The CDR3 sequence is CASSLGGEGQPQHF. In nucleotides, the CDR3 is TGCGCCAGCAGCTTGGGAGGTGAGGGTCAGCCCCAGCATTTT.

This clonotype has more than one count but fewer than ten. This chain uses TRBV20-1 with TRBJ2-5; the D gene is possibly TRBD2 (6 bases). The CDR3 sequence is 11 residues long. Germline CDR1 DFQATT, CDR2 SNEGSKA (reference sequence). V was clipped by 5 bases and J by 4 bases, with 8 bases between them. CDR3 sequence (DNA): TGCAGTGCTGGGGGAGGAGAGACCCAGTACTTC. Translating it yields CSAGGGETQYF.

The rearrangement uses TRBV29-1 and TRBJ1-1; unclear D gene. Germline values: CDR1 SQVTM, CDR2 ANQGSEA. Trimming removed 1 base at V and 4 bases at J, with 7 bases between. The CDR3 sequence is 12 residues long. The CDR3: CSVEGVFTEAFF. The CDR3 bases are TGCAGCGTTGAAGGGGTCTTCACTGAAGCTTTCTTT. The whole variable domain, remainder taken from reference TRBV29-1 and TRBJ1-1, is SAVISQKPSRDICQRGTSLTIQCQVDSQVTMMFWYRQQPGQSLTLIATANQGSEATYESGFVIDKFPISRPNLTFSTLTVSNMSPEDSSIYLCSVEGVFTEAFFGQGTRLTVV.

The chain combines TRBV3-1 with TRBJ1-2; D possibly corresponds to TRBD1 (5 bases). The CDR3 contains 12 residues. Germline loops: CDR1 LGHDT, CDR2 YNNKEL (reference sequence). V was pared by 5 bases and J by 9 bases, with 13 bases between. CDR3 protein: CASSSRGFRYTF. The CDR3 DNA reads TGTGCCAGCAGCTCGAGGGGTTTTCGCTACACCTTC.